This T cell receptor beta chain was captured by sequencing in a study of blood T cell repertoires in COVID-19. Whole-study context: The study drew acute and convalescent COVID-19 samples from the United States, Italy and Spain. Sample material is recorded as cDNA or gDNA derived from T cells, B-cell-depleted T cells, or PBMCs.

Original processing notes: Nucleated cell counts were estimated from reference gene primer amplification. Repertoires were generated with immunoSEQ multiplex PCR, while TCRdb's copy carries only in-frame clones and drops some. The V and J calls and clone size come from that table; D and trimming were worked out from the DNA. The table records over 70,000 clones, 75% to 85% of them present only once. This clone was recorded only once. Germline V gene sequence: CDR1 MNHEY, CDR2 SMNVEV (reference sequence). With 6 bases clipped from V and 0 bases from J, the junction kept 9 bases outside the gene matches. The CDR3 loop spans 17 amino acids.

The TCR originated in a woman between 70 and 85 years old with acute or convalescent COVID-19. The gene calls are TRBV27 and TRBJ2-2; the match to TRBD2 covers 8 bases. Sequencing input: peripheral blood. The CDR3 nucleotides read TGTGCCAGCAGCTCATACCGGGGGGGGCCGAACACCGGGGAGCTGTTTTTT. Its protein is CASSSYRGGPNTGELFF.